This T cell receptor beta chain was profiled in a study of OX40 agonist ivuxolimab in advanced cancers. Study information: The mean age was approximately 60 years, ranging from about 20 to 79, with 82.7% of participants male.

The CDR3 spans 15 residues. The germline V and J ends were trimmed by 4 bases and 4 bases, with 16 bases remaining between them. From germline, CDR1 is MRHNA and CDR2 SNTAGT. Assay: immunoSEQ multiplex PCR; the TCRdb copy retains only in-frame clones and omits some. The sample contains approximately 40,000 clones, about 78% of which appear only once. People who had autoimmune disease history or systemic immunosuppression were excluded. The study, taken as a whole, reports: Undetermined was the antigen specificity of the expanded peripheral T cells. More expanded clones were seen, on average, in CD8+ T cells than in CD4+.

In its sample, this clone was seen a few times. The antigen is unknown. This chain joins TRBV6-4 and TRBJ1-2, with D perhaps matching TRBD1 (5 bases). The material sequenced was CD4+ or CD8+ T cells sorted from blood, taken in a trial of the OX40 agonist ivuxolimab. The TCR was taken from an adult with an advanced solid tumor such as melanoma, head and neck, liver or kidney cancer. This CDR3 is CASSASPGPVYGYTF. The CDR3 DNA sequence: TGTGCCAGCAGTGCGAGTCCGGGACCCGTCTATGGCTACACCTTC.